The clone carrying this T cell receptor beta chain has only a few counts. As yet, its antigen is unknown. This record belongs to a study of T-cell memory formation after mild COVID-19. TCRdb re-called the 5' RACE reads through MiXCR, storing one row per CDR3 protein. The sample carries hundreds of thousands of distinct CDR3 sequences, 20% recorded once. The study, taken as a whole, reports: There were some responding clones in pre-infection memory, which suggested that cross-reactive memory had joined.

The CDR3 contains 17 residues. The junction had 8 bases not matched to a gene; V was cut back by 0 bases and J by 6 bases. CDR1 ENHRY and CDR2 SYGVKD come from the germline V gene. The V call is TRBV10-3, the J call TRBJ2-1; TRBD2 agrees at 10 bases. The receptor's source is an adult woman who had mild COVID-19 (a few samples of this study predate the infection). Cell type and time point are not known. The sample was PBMCs or a T cell subset sorted from them (not recorded which). CDR3 bases: TGTGCCATCAGTGAGTCGTCTAGCGGGAGCGGGGGCAATGAGCAGTTCTTC. Protein: CAISESSSGSGGNEQFF.